This TCR beta chain was found in a study of blood T cell repertoires in COVID-19. In the study overall: Italy, Spain and the United States were the sources of the convalescent and acute COVID-19 samples.

The sample holds one count of this clone. Authors' methods: Using reference gene primer amplification, nucleated cell counts were estimated. Clones were read by immunoSEQ multiplex PCR, and TCRdb kept only the in-frame ones, dropping some. V and J calls and clone size are given by that table; D and trimming were obtained from the DNA. The sample consists of 150,000 to 200,000 clones, nearly 90% of them appearing once. Germline V CDR1 and CDR2: SGHNT, YENEEA. Trimming pared 2 bases from V and 0 bases from J, leaving 11 bases between. The CDR3 is 16 amino acids. The V call is TRBV11-3, the J call TRBJ2-1; D uncertain. The sequenced sample was peripheral blood. The receptor comes from a man aged 60-69 years with active or convalescent COVID-19. Here the CDR3 DNA reads TGTGCCAGCAGCTTACCCCCCCGCAGCTCCTACAATGAGCAGTTCTTC. Translation gives CASSLPPRSSYNEQFF.